Following are 7 T cell receptor beta chains from one sample sequenced in a study of shared clonotypes between healthy human individuals. Assay used: immunoSEQ multiplex PCR; TCRdb lists only in-frame clones, some missing. In the table there are around 180,000 clones, about 93% of which are singletons. Sequences were obtained from naive CD4+ T cells sorted from blood. The sample's subset: CD45RA+ positively selected. These TCRs come from a woman in her 30s in good health.

The chain employs TRBV5-1 and TRBJ2-7; 8 bases are a match to TRBD1. This CDR3 has 14 residues. Germline loops: CDR1 SGHRS, CDR2 YFSETQ. V trimming: 4 bases; J trimming: 2 bases; junction bases outside the gene matches: 5. The CDR3 DNA reads TGCGCCAGCAGCCCCGACAGGGGTCCCTACGAGCAGTACTTC. It is translated as CASSPDRGPYEQYF.

This clone was seen a single time. V and J are TRBV28 and TRBJ2-6; no firm D call. CDR1 and CDR2 from the germline V gene are MDHEN and SYDVKM. The CDR3 sequence is 15 residues long. Trimming left V 7 bases short and J 0 bases short, with 10 bases between. The CDR3 bases are TGTGCCAGCACCAGAGATTTCTCTGGGGCCAACGTCCTGACTTTC. Its protein product is CASTRDFSGANVLTF.

This clone has a handful of counts. V usage is TRBV18 and J usage is TRBJ2-7; D perhaps matches TRBD1 (6 bases). CDR1 and CDR2 (germline): KGHSH, LQKENI. Trimming left V 2 bases short and J 4 bases short, with 12 bases between. CDR3 size: 14 residues. The CDR3 protein is CASSPGTPNYEQYF. The CDR3 DNA reads TGTGCCAGCTCACCAGGGACACCAAATTACGAGCAGTACTTC.

The table lists this clone with a few counts. The chain has TRBV30 and TRBJ2-7; no clear D gene. The germline V and J ends were trimmed by 0 bases and 6 bases, with 6 bases remaining between them. The CDR3 is made up of 11 amino acids. Germline loops: CDR1 GTSNPN, CDR2 SVGIG (reference sequence). This CDR3 is CAWSVSPEQYF. Here the CDR3 DNA reads TGTGCCTGGAGTGTAAGTCCCGAGCAGTACTTC.

This chain connects TRBV18 to TRBJ1-5; the D gene is possibly TRBD1 (5 bases). V shed 3 bases and J shed 8 bases, with 14 bases lying between them. The CDR3 is made up of 14 amino acids. Germline V CDR1 and CDR2: KGHSH, LQKENI. For the CDR3, the DNA is TGTGCCAGCTCACCGGCTAGTCGGGGGGAGCCCCAGCATTTT. The encoded protein is CASSPASRGEPQHF.

V usage is TRBV18 and J usage is TRBJ2-5; the D is unclear. The CDR3 is 14 residues long. V dropped 3 bases and J dropped 1 base, with 9 bases sitting between them. Germline-derived CDR1 and CDR2 are KGHSH and LQKENI. The CDR3 nucleotides are TGTGCCAGCTCACCGGGCAGCCTCCAAGAGACCCAGTACTTC. Translated, it gives CASSPGSLQETQYF.

The chain links TRBV6-4 to TRBJ1-1, with D hard to call. This CDR3 comprises 14 residues. The germline V gene has CDR1 MRHNA and CDR2 SNTAGT. V dropped 3 bases and J dropped 0 bases, with 8 bases sitting between them. The CDR3 sequence: CASSETVMNTEAFF. In DNA, the CDR3 is TGTGCCAGCAGTGAGACGGTCATGAACACTGAAGCTTTCTTT.